Below, 21 T cell receptor beta chains from the same sample are listed, as sequenced in a study of blood T cell repertoires in COVID-19. Method: immunoSEQ multiplex PCR; TCRdb's copy keeps in-frame clones and lacks some. This sample has 350,000 or so clones; 88% occur once, and the top ten carry just over 1%. Source material: PBMCs or T cells enriched from blood (not recorded which). These receptors were taken from a woman younger than 45 who had been exposed to COVID-19.

This clone appeared once. This chain joins TRBV6-5 and TRBJ2-1; 7 bases are shared with TRBD2. The V and J ends lost 2 bases and 7 bases, in that order; junction bases with no gene match: 11. This CDR3 has 16 residues. CDR1 and CDR2 from the germline V gene are MNHEY and SVGAGI. The CDR3 protein is CASSYNLGLVGNEQFF. Here the CDR3 DNA reads TGTGCCAGCAGTTACAACTTAGGACTAGTTGGGAATGAGCAGTTCTTC.

The chain couples TRBV28 to TRBJ2-1, with a possible D match to TRBD1 (6 bases). The CDR3 is 15 amino acids. The germline V and J ends were trimmed by 7 bases and 2 bases, with 15 bases remaining between them. Germline values: CDR1 MDHEN, CDR2 SYDVKM. CDR3 loop: CASTSAGAPYNEQFF. The CDR3 nucleotides are TGTGCCAGCACCTCGGCAGGGGCCCCCTACAATGAGCAGTTCTTC.

This CDR3 reads CASSADRAKLFF. The CDR3 DNA reads TGCGCCAGCAGCGCGGACAGGGCCAAACTGTTTTTT. The chain employs TRBV5-1 and TRBJ1-4; 8 bases agree with TRBD1. The V gene's germline CDR1 is SGHRS and CDR2 YFSETQ. There are 12 residues in the CDR3. The junction had 4 bases not matched to a gene; V was cut back by 4 bases and J by 11 bases.

The V call is TRBV2, the J call TRBJ2-5, with D tentatively TRBD2 (6 bases). The CDR3 consists of 13 residues. Trimming pared 7 bases from V and 2 bases from J, leaving 11 bases between. CDR1 SNHLY and CDR2 FYNNEI come from the germline V gene. Here the CDR3 reads CASTGTAQETQYF. In DNA form, the CDR3 reads TGTGCCAGCACCGGGACTGCTCAAGAGACCCAGTACTTC.

The CDR3 DNA reads TGTGCCAGCAGTGGCCGGGAATGGGGTGGGGACGAGCAGTACTTC. Encoded protein: CASSGREWGGDEQYF. The chain uses TRBV25-1 and TRBJ2-7, with D possibly TRBD2 on 5 matching bases. The V end lost 4 bases, the J end lost 5 bases, and 18 bases lay between the germline ends. Germline lookup yields CDR1 MGHDK and CDR2 SYGVNS. This CDR3 has 15 residues.

The rearrangement joins TRBV11-2 to TRBJ2-1, with TRBD2 matching 9 bases. J lost 2 bases, V lost 1 base, and 6 bases had no gene match. The CDR3 is 17 residues long. Germline CDR1 SGHAT, CDR2 FQNNGV. The DNA for the CDR3 is TGTGCCAGCAGCTTAGTTGGGGGGACTAGCACCTACAATGAGCAGTTCTTC. Its translation: CASSLVGGTSTYNEQFF.

V and J are TRBV3-1 (or the pseudogene TRBV3-2) and TRBJ2-7, with TRBD2 identical over 12 bases. This CDR3 has 17 residues. CDR1 and CDR2 from the germline V gene are LGHDT and YNNKEL (reference sequence). Trimming took 1 base from V and 4 from J; bases not matched to a gene: 8. DNA for the CDR3: TGTGCCAGCAGCCAAGGCCTAGCGGGAGGGCCGGGGTACGAGCAGTACTTC. It encodes CASSQGLAGGPGYEQYF.

The chain recombines TRBV5-4 with TRBJ2-5; TRBD1 might be the D (6 bases). Between the trimmed V and J ends, which lost 3 bases and 4 bases, there was a span of 16 bases. The CDR3 loop spans 15 amino acids. CDR1 and CDR2 (germline): SGHNT, YYREEE (reference sequence). This CDR3 reads CASSSTGTKGETQYF. The CDR3 DNA reads as TGTGCCAGCAGCTCGACCGGGACAAAGGGAGAGACCCAGTACTTC.

In its sample, this clone was seen once. The rearrangement joins TRBV19 to TRBJ1-1; D gene ambiguous. The germline CDR1 and CDR2 sequences are LNHDA and SQIVND (reference sequence). This CDR3 is built from 15 residues. Trimming took 2 bases from V and 2 from J, leaving 12 bases between them. Here the CDR3 DNA reads TGTGCCAGTAGTATACCAGGACTGTTAAACACTGAAGCTTTCTTT. Its translation: CASSIPGLLNTEAFF.

The V gene is TRBV18, the J gene TRBJ1-3; possible D gene TRBD1, 5 bases. Germline CDR1 KGHSH, CDR2 LQKENI. This CDR3 is 17 amino acids long. Trimming removed 2 bases at V and 0 bases at J, with 14 bases between. This CDR3 is CASSPREGPNSGNTIYF. The CDR3 coding sequence is TGTGCCAGCTCACCAAGGGAGGGACCCAACTCTGGAAACACCATATATTTT.

The chain has TRBV27 and TRBJ2-1; TRBD2 matches at 8 bases. Germline lookup yields CDR1 MNHEY and CDR2 SMNVEV (reference sequence). J was trimmed by 6 bases and V by 2 bases; bases with no gene match: 9. CDR3 length: 16 residues. The DNA for the CDR3 is TGTGCCAGCAGTTTAACCAGACTAGCGTACCCCAATGAGCAGTTCTTC. Residues: CASSLTRLAYPNEQFF.

The sample holds one count of this clone. In nucleotides, the CDR3 is TGTGCCAGCCAAGCGCAGATACGCGGTGAGCAGTTCTTC. This gives the protein CASQAQIRGEQFF. The V gene is TRBV7-8, the J gene TRBJ2-1; D call uncertain. CDR1 is SGHVS, CDR2 FQNEAQ, per germline. The V gene lost 8 bases and the J gene lost 9 bases, with 17 bases spanning the gap. CDR3 length equals 13 residues. Based on the CDR3 plus reference TRBV7-8 and TRBJ2-1, the full variable domain is GAGVSQSPRYKVAKRGQDVALRCDPISGHVSLFWYQQALGQGPEFLTYFQNEAQLDKSGLPSDRFFAERPEGSVSTLKIQRTQQEDSAVYLCASQAQIRGEQFFGPGTRLTVL.

The rearrangement links TRBV7-3 to TRBJ2-1; 10 bases align to TRBD2. The CDR3 contains 16 residues. Losses at the gene ends were 6 bases for V and 3 bases for J; bases not matched to a gene: 8. The V gene's germline CDR1 is SGHTA and CDR2 FQGTGA. The chain's CDR3 is CASRPEREGFYNEQFF. CDR3 bases: TGTGCCAGCAGGCCCGAGCGGGAGGGTTTCTACAATGAGCAGTTCTTC. The whole variable domain, filled in from reference TRBV7-3 and TRBJ2-1, reads GAGVSQTPSNKVTEKGKYVELRCDPISGHTALYWYRQSLGQGPEFLIYFQGTGAADDSGLPNDRFFAVRPEGSVSTLKIQRTERGDSAVYLCASRPEREGFYNEQFFGPGTRLTVL.

This sequence joins TRBV28 and TRBJ2-7, with 12 bases fitting TRBD2. Germline assignment: CDR1 MDHEN and CDR2 SYDVKM. This CDR3 contains 20 residues. The J segment lost 4 bases and the V segment lost 6 bases, leaving 22 bases of the junction unmatched. CDR3 sequence reads: CASSLPEASGRADGSYEQYF. CDR3 DNA: TGTGCCAGCAGCCTCCCCGAGGCTAGCGGGAGGGCGGACGGTTCTTACGAGCAGTACTTC.

This clone appeared a single time. The chain recombines TRBV6-5 with TRBJ1-2; 9 nucleotides align to TRBD1. This CDR3 has 13 residues. V lost 7 bases to trimming and J lost 7 bases; unmatched junction nucleotides: 7. CDR1 is MNHEY, CDR2 SVGAGI, per germline. The CDR3 is CASTQTGGGGYTF. The CDR3 bases are TGTGCCAGCACTCAGACAGGGGGAGGTGGCTACACCTTC.

V is TRBV9 and J is TRBJ2-1; 14 bases match TRBD2. CDR3 length: 15 amino acids. V lost 7 bases to trimming and J lost 7 bases; unmatched junction nucleotides: 7. Germline V gene lookup returns CDR1 SGDLS and CDR2 YYNGEE. The CDR3 region is CASGGTSGSSNEQFF. The DNA for the CDR3 is TGTGCCAGCGGTGGGACTAGCGGGAGCTCGAATGAGCAGTTCTTC. The variable domain in full, with the rest retrieved from reference TRBV9 and TRBJ2-1, is DSGVTQTPKHLITATGQRVTLRCSPRSGDLSVYWYQQSLDQGLQFLIQYYNGEERAKGNILERFSAQQFPDLHSELNLSSLELGDSALYFCASGGTSGSSNEQFFGPGTRLTVL.

The rearrangement uses TRBV30 and TRBJ2-5, with 10 bases that match TRBD2. Looked up from germline, CDR1 is GTSNPN and CDR2 is SVGIG (reference sequence). Trimming removed 5 bases from V and 1 base from J; junction bases left unmatched: 19. The CDR3 is 19 residues long. CDR3 sequence (DNA): TGTGCCTGGGGCCTTACTCGGACTAGCGGCAACCGAGGCCAAGAGACCCAGTACTTC. Protein product: CAWGLTRTSGNRGQETQYF.

V and J are TRBV4-1 and TRBJ1-4; D is possibly TRBD1 (6 bases). V lost 0 bases, J lost 5 bases, and 16 bases lay in between. The length of the CDR3 is 17 residues. CDR1 and CDR2 (germline): MGHRA, YSYEKL. CDR3 protein: CASSQEPGVGSNEKLFF. The CDR3 nucleotides are TGCGCCAGCAGCCAAGAACCAGGGGTGGGTTCGAATGAAAAACTGTTTTTT.

The rearrangement links TRBV23-1 to TRBJ2-7, with D tentatively TRBD1 (6 bases). TRBV23-1 is an ORF for which the function is uncertain. V was trimmed by 0 bases and J by 2 bases, leaving 11 bases between them. The CDR3 consists of 15 residues. As DNA, the CDR3 is TGCGCCAGCAGTCAATCGAACAGGGCTGCCTACGAGCAGTACTTC. Translated, it gives CASSQSNRAAYEQYF.

Comments on this clone: A read error may account for a junction end that differs from germline. The rearrangement joins TRBV7-7 to TRBJ2-2, with a tentative D call TRBD2 (6 bases). The germline V gene has CDR1 SSHAT and CDR2 FNYEAQ (reference sequence). The CDR3 consists of 16 residues. CDR3 region: CASSLVAEGNTGELFF. The DNA for the CDR3 is TGTGCTAGCAGCTTAGTAGCGGAGGGGAACACCGGGGAGCTGTTTTTT.

V gene TRBV9 combines with J gene TRBJ1-2, with D maybe TRBD1 (5 bases). The CDR3 spans 16 residues. Trimming left V 0 bases short and J 4 bases short, with 16 bases between. Germline CDR1 reads SGDLS; CDR2 reads YYNGEE. This chain's CDR3 is CASSVEAGRTLYGYTF. CDR3 in DNA: TGTGCCAGCAGCGTAGAGGCCGGGAGGACACTCTATGGCTACACCTTC.